This is a list of T cell receptor beta chains from one sample in a study of untreated major depressive disorder. Method: immunoSEQ multiplex PCR; TCRdb's copy keeps in-frame clones and lacks some. The table lists over 20,000 clones, 87% of them singletons, with 5% to 5.5% in the top ten. The sequenced sample consisted of CD4+ T cells from PBMCs. The receptors derive from a woman in her thirties in good health. CDR3s include the opening cysteine and the closing phenylalanine or tryptophan. D genes are given only for firm matches. Part of the rows lack a size; the others show once, few, many or a class for expanded clones.

cdr3_length	d_call	clone_size	v_call	j_call	cdr3_aa	cdr3_nt
13	-	-	TRBV18	TRBJ2-7	CASSPRPVGEQYF	TGTGCCAGCTCACCCAGGCCCGTGGGCGAGCAGTACTTC
17	-	-	TRBV10-3	TRBJ2-3	CAISEGKRGQGTDTQYF	TGTGCCATCAGTGAGGGAAAAAGGGGTCAAGGCACAGATACGCAGTATTTT
14	TRBD1	-	TRBV6-5	TRBJ1-4	CASSYAGGNEKLFF	TGTGCCAGCAGTTACGCAGGGGGGAATGAAAAACTGTTTTTT
15	-	once	TRBV30	TRBJ1-3	CAWSAGVGGGNTIYF	TGTGCCTGGAGTGCGGGAGTCGGTGGTGGAAACACCATATATTTT
17	-	-	TRBV27	TRBJ2-2	CASSLPPGGPNTGELFF	TGTGCCAGCAGTTTACCGCCCGGGGGGCCGAACACCGGGGAGCTGTTTTTT
14	TRBD1	-	TRBV29-1	TRBJ2-3	CSVARAGGGDTQYF	TGCAGCGTTGCGAGGGCAGGGGGCGGAGATACGCAGTATTTT
14	TRBD1	-	TRBV19	TRBJ2-7	CASSTGTGLYEQYF	TGTGCCAGTAGCACCGGGACAGGGCTTTACGAGCAGTACTTC
15	-	-	TRBV7-9	TRBJ1-6	CASSLRGSVFSPLHF	TGTGCCAGCAGCTTGAGGGGTTCAGTATTTTCACCCCTCCACTTT
15	-	-	TRBV7-6	TRBJ1-5	CASSLGQSGNQPQHF	TGTGCCAGCAGCTTAGGGCAGTCGGGCAATCAGCCCCAGCATTTT
16	TRBD1	once	TRBV27	TRBJ2-5	CASSLSDRAGQETQYF	TGTGCCAGCAGTTTATCGGACAGGGCGGGCCAAGAGACCCAGTACTTC
13	-	once	TRBV30	TRBJ1-1	CAWSANSGTEAFF	TGTGCCTGGAGTGCAAATTCAGGCACTGAAGCTTTCTTT
17	-	-	TRBV9	TRBJ1-6	CASSAGPTVADNSPLHF	TGTGCCAGCAGCGCCGGACCGACAGTGGCCGATAATTCACCCCTCCACTTT
17	-	-	TRBV5-1	TRBJ1-6	CASSFRTASSYNSPLHF	TGCGCCAGCAGCTTTCGGACAGCGAGCTCCTATAATTCACCCCTCCACTTT
16	TRBD1	-	TRBV10-2	TRBJ1-1	CASRVDRGRGNTEAFF	TGCGCCAGCAGGGTCGACAGGGGTAGGGGGAACACTGAAGCTTTCTTT
13	-	-	TRBV2	TRBJ1-1	CASRNRVNTEAFF	TGTGCCAGCAGGAACAGGGTTAACACTGAAGCTTTCTTT
15	-	-	TRBV7-2	TRBJ1-5	CASSLAGQSWQPQHF	TGTGCCAGCAGCTTAGCCGGACAGAGCTGGCAGCCCCAGCATTTT